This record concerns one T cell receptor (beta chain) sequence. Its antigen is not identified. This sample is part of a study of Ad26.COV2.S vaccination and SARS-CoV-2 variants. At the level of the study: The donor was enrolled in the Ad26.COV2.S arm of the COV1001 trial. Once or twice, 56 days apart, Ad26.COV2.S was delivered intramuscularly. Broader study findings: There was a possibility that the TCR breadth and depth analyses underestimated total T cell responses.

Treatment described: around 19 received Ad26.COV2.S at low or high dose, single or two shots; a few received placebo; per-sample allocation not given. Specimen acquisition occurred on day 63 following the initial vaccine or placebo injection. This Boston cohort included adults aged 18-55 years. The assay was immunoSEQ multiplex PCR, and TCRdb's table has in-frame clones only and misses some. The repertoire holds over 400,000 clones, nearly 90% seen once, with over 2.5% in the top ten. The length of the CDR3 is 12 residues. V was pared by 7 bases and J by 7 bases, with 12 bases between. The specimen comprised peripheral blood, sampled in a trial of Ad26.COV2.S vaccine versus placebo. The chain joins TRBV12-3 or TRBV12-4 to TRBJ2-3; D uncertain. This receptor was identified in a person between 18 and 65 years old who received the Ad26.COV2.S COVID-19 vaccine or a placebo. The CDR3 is CASTLFPNTQYF. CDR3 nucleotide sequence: TGTGCCAGCACCCTCTTTCCGAATACGCAGTATTTT.